These 32 T cell receptor beta chains originate from one sample sequenced in a study of cytomegalovirus exposure and HLA in healthy donors (dated by TCRdb to 2016 to 2017). The library was generated by the immunoSEQ multiplex PCR assay. The multiplex PCR relied on a mix of 60 forward primers for TCR Vbeta segments and 13 reverse primers for TCR Jbeta segments. The immuneACCESS repertoire file appears here via TCRdb, limited to in-frame rearrangements. These files lack a portion of the clones; in checked studies, under half of the deficit traces to unresolved V genes, and the cause of the others is not known. This sample lists approximately 150,000 clones; roughly 79% were detected once. The biggest ten clones account for roughly 13% of the sample. The specimen was PBMCs. The receptors stem from a woman aged 50 to 60 in good health and CMV-seronegative.

This chain joins TRBV28 and TRBJ2-1; 8 bases fit TRBD2. Germline V gene lookup returns CDR1 MDHEN and CDR2 SYDVKM. The CDR3 spans 15 residues. J was trimmed by 5 bases and V by 4 bases; bases with no gene match: 7. The CDR3 DNA follows: TGTGCCAGCAGTTCCCCAGCAGCGGGAGACAATGAGCAGTTCTTC. Translation gives CASSSPAAGDNEQFF.

The CDR3 protein is CASSLWRESHNEQFF. CDR3 sequence (DNA): TGTGCCAGCAGCTTATGGCGGGAGTCCCACAATGAGCAGTTCTTC. This sequence joins TRBV7-9 and TRBJ2-1; 7 bases match TRBD2. The CDR3 loop spans 15 amino acids. CDR1 SEHNR and CDR2 FQNEAQ come from the germline V gene (reference sequence). The ends lost 2 bases at V and 5 bases at J; junction bases unmatched: 6.

In this sample, this clone turned up a few times. This CDR3 reads CASSPAGRNYGYTF. CDR3 DNA sequence: TGTGCCAGCAGCCCCGCAGGGAGGAACTATGGCTACACCTTC. This chain uses TRBV5-6 with TRBJ1-2; TRBD1 is a possible D gene (5 bases). Trimming removed 4 bases from V and 2 bases from J, with 12 bases in between. Per germline, CDR1 SGHDT and CDR2 YYEEEE. This CDR3 is 14 amino acids long.

This clone was recorded only once. The rearrangement joins TRBV7-9 to TRBJ1-4, with D perhaps matching TRBD1 (5 bases). Trimming removed 5 bases from V and 7 bases from J, with 17 bases in between. The CDR3 covers 15 residues. Germline loops: CDR1 SEHNR, CDR2 FQNEAQ (reference sequence). CDR3 sequence (DNA): TGTGCCAGCAGCCCGGGCCAGGTGGGGGGTGAAAAACTGTTTTTT. This gives the protein CASSPGQVGGEKLFF.

The sample holds one count of this clone. V gene TRBV5-1 combines with J gene TRBJ2-1; maybe TRBD2 (6 bases). Germline V gene data show CDR1 as SGHRS and CDR2 as YFSETQ. The length of the CDR3 is 15 residues. The germline V and J ends were trimmed by 3 bases and 0 bases, with 10 bases remaining between them. CDR3 region: CASSSLANSYNEQFF. In DNA, the CDR3 is TGCGCCAGCAGCTCCCTAGCGAACTCCTACAATGAGCAGTTCTTC.

This clone qualifies as medium-sized (0.01 to 0.1%). V gene TRBV7-2 combines with J gene TRBJ2-1, with D perhaps matching TRBD2 (6 bases). The CDR3 runs to 19 residues. V was trimmed by 6 bases and J by 5 bases, leaving 29 bases between them. The germline CDR1 and CDR2 sequences are SGHTA and FQGNSA. CDR3 amino acids: CASSFRRADLLSGDNEQFF. Here the CDR3 DNA reads TGTGCCAGCAGTTTCCGCCGAGCAGACTTACTATCGGGGGACAATGAGCAGTTCTTC.

The chain joins TRBV7-9 to TRBJ1-2, with D hard to call. The germline gives CDR1 SEHNR, CDR2 FQNEAQ (reference sequence). The CDR3 is 13 residues long. Trimming took 1 base from V and 1 from J, leaving 4 bases between them. CDR3: CASSLDGNYGYTF. The CDR3 region has the DNA TGTGCCAGCAGCTTAGACGGTAACTATGGCTACACCTTC.

This chain uses TRBV7-2 with TRBJ1-2; 7 nucleotides align to TRBD1. With 5 bases clipped from V and 1 base from J, the junction kept 4 bases outside the gene matches. The CDR3 is 14 amino acids. Looked up from germline, CDR1 is SGHTA and CDR2 is FQGNSA. The CDR3 is CASSPGTDNYGYTF. The CDR3 nucleotides are TGTGCCAGCAGCCCCGGGACAGATAACTATGGCTACACCTTC. Looking up the rest from reference TRBV7-2 and TRBJ1-2 gives the full variable domain: GAGVSQSPSNKVTEKGKDVELRCDPISGHTALYWYRQSLGQGLEFLIYFQGNSAPDKSGLPSDRFSAERTGGSVSTLTIQRTQQEDSAVYLCASSPGTDNYGYTFGSGTRLTVV.

The chain recombines TRBV11-2 with TRBJ2-1, with TRBD2 identical over 8 bases. The CDR3 consists of 13 residues. Germline V gives CDR1 SGHAT, CDR2 FQNNGV. Trimming took 4 bases from V and 7 from J; bases not matched to a gene: 3. This CDR3 is CASSSTGGNEQFF. The CDR3 nucleotides read TGTGCCAGCAGCTCTACGGGAGGGAATGAGCAGTTCTTC.

The table lists this clone with a count of one. The gene calls are TRBV20-1 and TRBJ2-7, with TRBD1 as a possible D gene (5 bases). Germline values: CDR1 DFQATT, CDR2 SNEGSKA (reference sequence). The CDR3 loop spans 11 amino acids. V lost 5 bases and J 3 bases, leaving 8 bases between the germline ends. CDR3 in amino acids: CSALQVYEQYF. CDR3 bases: TGCAGTGCTCTACAGGTCTACGAGCAGTACTTC.

The chain couples TRBV6-5 to TRBJ1-1; D unresolved. This CDR3 comprises 14 residues. Germline CDR1 is MNHEY and CDR2 is SVGAGI. V was clipped by 10 bases and J by 4 bases, with 19 bases between them. This CDR3 is CATGRQVPVTEAFF. Here the CDR3 DNA reads TGTGCCACCGGCCGTCAGGTACCTGTCACTGAAGCTTTCTTT.

CDR3 sequence: CASCEWGGFADTQYF. Here the CDR3 DNA reads TGTGCCAGCTGTGAATGGGGGGGCTTCGCAGATACGCAGTATTTT. The chain combines TRBV27 with TRBJ2-3; the D gene is possibly TRBD2 (7 bases). CDR3 length: 15 residues. From germline, CDR1 is MNHEY and CDR2 SMNVEV (reference sequence). The V end was cut by 8 bases, the J end by 4 bases, with 19 bases between.

The V and J genes are TRBV4-3 and TRBJ2-7; 10 nucleotides match TRBD2. V lost 3 bases to trimming and J lost 3 bases; unmatched junction nucleotides: 8. CDR1 and CDR2 (germline): LGHNA, YSLEER. This CDR3 comprises 16 residues. CDR3 residues: CASSQASGGDYYEQYF. In nucleotides, the CDR3 is TGCGCCAGCAGCCAGGCCAGCGGGGGGGATTACTACGAGCAGTACTTC.

The V gene is TRBV2, the J gene TRBJ2-5; D uncertain. V was pared by 4 bases and J by 5 bases, with 5 bases between. Germline CDR1 reads SNHLY; CDR2 reads FYNNEI. This CDR3 contains 11 residues. The CDR3 sequence is CASSVGETQYF. Written as DNA, the CDR3 is TGTGCCAGCAGTGTCGGGGAGACCCAGTACTTC.

V is TRBV5-1 and J is TRBJ2-2; D unclear. Deletions cut 0 bases from V and 7 bases from J, with 13 bases between. Germline CDR1 reads SGHRS; CDR2 reads YFSETQ. The CDR3 length is 15 residues. CDR3 in amino acids: CASSLGQSVDGELFF. In DNA form, the CDR3 reads TGCGCCAGCAGCTTGGGTCAGTCCGTCGACGGGGAGCTGTTTTTT.

The rearrangement uses TRBV7-2 and TRBJ2-7; TRBD1 matches 8 bases. V trimming: 1 base; J trimming: 5 bases; junction bases outside the gene matches: 4. CDR3 length equals 14 residues. CDR1 SGHTA and CDR2 FQGNSA come from the germline V gene. The CDR3 protein is CASSLEQGAHEQYF. The DNA of the CDR3 is TGTGCCAGCAGCTTAGAGCAGGGGGCCCACGAGCAGTACTTC.

A few counts support this clone. The chain combines TRBV2 with TRBJ1-1; 8 nucleotides line up with TRBD1. This CDR3 comprises 16 residues. Germline loops: CDR1 SNHLY, CDR2 FYNNEI. The ends lost 5 bases at V and 0 bases at J; junction bases unmatched: 8. The DNA of the CDR3 is TGTGCCAGCAGTTACAGGGGGACCTATTTGAACACTGAAGCTTTCTTT. This codes for CASSYRGTYLNTEAFF.

This chain links TRBV7-9 with TRBJ2-7, with 13 bases matching TRBD2. Germline loops: CDR1 SEHNR, CDR2 FQNEAQ (reference sequence). This CDR3 has 15 amino acids. The V gene end was trimmed by 5 bases and the J gene end by 2 bases; junction bases not matched to a gene: 3. CDR3 loop: CASSRTSGSPYEQYF. The CDR3 bases are TGTGCCAGCAGCCGGACTAGCGGGAGCCCCTACGAGCAGTACTTC.

This rearrangement joins TRBV7-2 to TRBJ1-5, with 8 bases fitting TRBD1. Trimming removed 7 bases from V and 9 bases from J; junction bases left unmatched: 11. Germline values: CDR1 SGHTA, CDR2 FQGNSA. CDR3 size: 14 residues. Written as DNA, the CDR3 is TGTGCCAGCAATAGGGGGACAGGAGTTGGGCCCCAGCATTTT. Protein product: CASNRGTGVGPQHF.

The rearrangement uses TRBV7-8 and TRBJ2-1; D is unresolved. From germline, CDR1 is SGHVS and CDR2 FQNEAQ. V gave up 5 bases and J gave up 10 bases, with 9 bases separating them. The CDR3 has 11 amino acids. This CDR3 reads CASSPRSEQFF. CDR3 nucleotides: TGTGCCAGCAGCCCACGGTCGGAGCAGTTCTTC.

V gene TRBV28 combines with J gene TRBJ1-6; maybe TRBD1 (6 bases). This CDR3 is 15 amino acids long. Germline V gene data show CDR1 as MDHEN and CDR2 as SYDVKM. Trimming stripped 5 bases from V and 7 bases from J, with 15 bases between. This CDR3 reads CASSPLQGRNSPLHF. The CDR3 DNA is TGTGCCAGCAGTCCCCTACAGGGTAGGAATTCACCCCTCCACTTT.

This chain joins TRBV5-1 and TRBJ1-1; D is possibly TRBD1 (5 bases). The CDR3 is made up of 15 amino acids. V dropped 0 bases and J dropped 1 base, with 10 bases sitting between them. CDR1 is SGHRS, CDR2 YFSETQ, per germline. CDR3 nucleotides: TGCGCCAGCAGCTTGGAATCAGGGAAGAACACTGAAGCTTTCTTT. This encodes CASSLESGKNTEAFF.

The chain recombines TRBV7-2 with TRBJ2-1; 9 bases match TRBD1. The CDR3 has 16 residues. V dropped 0 bases and J dropped 0; count of bases not matched to a gene: 0. Per germline, CDR1 SGHTA and CDR2 FQGNSA. The CDR3 DNA reads TGTGCCAGCAGCTTAGCGACAGGGGGCTCCTACAATGAGCAGTTCTTC. It translates to CASSLATGGSYNEQFF. Full variable domain (remainder filled in from reference TRBV7-2 and TRBJ2-1): GAGVSQSPSNKVTEKGKDVELRCDPISGHTALYWYRQSLGQGLEFLIYFQGNSAPDKSGLPSDRFSAERTGGSVSTLTIQRTQQEDSAVYLCASSLATGGSYNEQFFGPGTRLTVL.

The chain links TRBV7-9 to TRBJ2-1; tentatively, D is TRBD2 (6 bases). The CDR3 is 15 amino acids. Per the germline V gene, CDR1 is SEHNR and CDR2 is FQNEAQ (reference sequence). Deletions cut 1 base from V and 4 bases from J, with 11 bases between. The chain's CDR3 is CASSLGVAVYNEQFF. As DNA, the CDR3 is TGTGCCAGCAGCTTAGGTGTAGCGGTATACAATGAGCAGTTCTTC.

The chain employs TRBV15 and TRBJ1-3; weak D call: TRBD1 (6 bases). This CDR3 comprises 15 residues. Trimming removed 4 bases at V and 0 bases at J, with 10 bases between. Germline values: CDR1 LNHNV, CDR2 YYDKDF (reference sequence). The CDR3 region is CATSKGQSSGNTIYF. The CDR3 DNA reads as TGTGCCACCAGCAAGGGACAATCCTCTGGAAACACCATATATTTT.

The genes are TRBV29-1 and TRBJ1-6; D is undetermined. The CDR3 contains 12 residues. Germline CDR1 reads SQVTM; CDR2 reads ANQGSEA. V shed 6 bases and J shed 7 bases, with 10 bases lying between them. The CDR3: CSVREPNSPLHF. The DNA of the CDR3 is TGCAGCGTCCGTGAGCCGAATTCACCCCTCCACTTT.

The chain carries TRBV10-3 and TRBJ1-1; 8 nucleotides line up with TRBD1. Germline CDR1 is ENHRY and CDR2 is SYGVKD. V gave up 3 bases and J gave up 1 base; unmatched junction bases: 1. The CDR3 extends over 14 amino acids. CDR3 sequence: CAISDDRGNTEAFF. Here the CDR3 DNA reads TGTGCCATCAGTGATGACAGGGGGAACACTGAAGCTTTCTTT.

The chain links TRBV7-9 to TRBJ1-2, with 11 bases fitting TRBD1. The germline V gene has CDR1 SEHNR and CDR2 FQNEAQ (reference sequence). The CDR3 consists of 15 residues. V dropped 4 bases and J dropped 5; count of bases not matched to a gene: 6. This CDR3 reads CASSSPGQGEYGYTF. The CDR3 DNA reads TGTGCCAGCAGCTCTCCGGGACAGGGGGAGTATGGCTACACCTTC.

This clone showed up just a few times. This chain's CDR3 is CASRGLLSGNTIYF. In DNA, the CDR3 is TGCGCCAGCCGAGGCCTTCTCTCTGGAAACACCATATATTTT. The rearrangement uses TRBV5-1 and TRBJ1-3; D gene unclear. Germline-derived CDR1 and CDR2 are SGHRS and YFSETQ. V lost 7 bases and J lost 0, with 11 bases in between. The CDR3 runs to 14 residues.

CDR3 amino acids: CASSEGLEWVGHNEQFF. The CDR3 DNA is TGTGCCAGCAGTGAAGGACTAGAATGGGTTGGCCACAATGAGCAGTTCTTC. V usage is TRBV25-1 and J usage is TRBJ2-1, with TRBD2 matching over 7 bases. The V segment lost 2 bases and the J segment 5 bases; nucleotides outside the gene matches: 12. This CDR3 region has 17 residues. Per the germline V gene, CDR1 is MGHDK and CDR2 is SYGVNS.

This chain connects TRBV28 to TRBJ2-7; TRBD2 is a possible D gene (6 bases). Germline CDR1 and CDR2: MDHEN and SYDVKM. The length of the CDR3 is 15 residues. With 10 bases removed from V and 7 bases from J, the gap between germline ends came to 26 bases. Written as DNA, the CDR3 is TGTGCCACGAAACCCCAAGGTGGAGGGGTTGAGGAGCAGTACTTC. This codes for CATKPQGGGVEEQYF.

The chain couples TRBV9 to TRBJ1-5; D gene unclear. The V and J ends lost 1 base and 5 bases respectively, with 7 bases between them. The CDR3 runs 13 residues. CDR1 is SGDLS and CDR2 is YYNGEE in the germline V gene. The chain's CDR3 is CASSVTGDQPQHF. The CDR3 DNA is TGTGCCAGCAGCGTAACCGGTGATCAGCCCCAGCATTTT.